This T cell receptor (beta chain) was captured by sequencing in a study of cytomegalovirus exposure and HLA in healthy donors (dated by TCRdb to 2016 to 2017). With regard to the full study: An earlier analysis of several hundred of the donors reported approximately 280 Gb of sequence data and roughly 120 million unique TCR beta sequences obtained from around 190 million T cells. The number of typed donors differed by locus: roughly 620-630 for A, B, C, DRB1 and DQB1; 500 to 550 for DQA1; over 600 for DPA1; and 400 to 480 for DPB1. Of the approximately 400 genotyped donors, 65% to 90% fell in the genetic ancestry cluster associated with self-reported Caucasian donors. The study was designed to test whether signatures of past pathogen exposure could be identified by cataloging public T cell receptors. The study combined high-throughput TCR immunosequencing, statistical association of individual TCRs with disease status, and machine learning to predict cytomegalovirus infection status. Because of strong linkage in the cohort, four to six DR-DQ haplotypes were treated as single units for association and clustering. Roughly 320 gigabases of sequencing data and roughly 81 million unique TCR sequences made up an early release that covered about 640 HLA-typed donors. Alongside the repertoire data, information on donor age, sex, ethnicity and CMV serostatus was compiled. A later genetic analysis took genome-wide SNP genotypes for about 65% of the 666 donors and used that subset as a discovery cohort. The study used immunosequencing to profile the T cell repertoires of more than 650 subjects and linked those repertoires to cytomegalovirus serostatus. A later analysis re-analyzed previously published TCR beta repertoires from 666 donors and added high-resolution HLA genotyping to study TCR occurrence patterns. Both class I and class II loci were covered by HLA typing, at four-digit resolution. Among under 450 genotyped donors of the cohort, an average of around 240,000 unique TCR beta nucleotide sequences were sequenced per donor, about a sixth of them non-productive. An earlier analysis of approximately 580 of the donors used high-throughput TCR beta sequencing to judge whether each TCR beta V gene segment behaved as functional or pseudogenic. A separate validation cohort of some 130 different subjects was used in addition to the approximately 700-subject first cohort. Rather than using new phenotypic data, the later analysis identified candidate immune exposures from TCR beta sequences and from how often those sequences occurred across donors. Every repertoire in the discovery cohort had been generated on one and the same sequencing platform. What the research found in general, with its limitations: Correlated functional status among segregating V segments might reflect linkage disequilibrium, but an unknown experimental factor could not be ruled out. Immune exposure information for the cohort was limited to CMV serostatus. According to the authors, the approach could potentially be generalized to other disease states and immunological phenotypes. The cohort was sequenced for TCR beta chains only, and without alpha or paired-chain data the features that could be detected were limited. Three of the identified cytomegalovirus-associated TCR beta chains were confirmed in vitro to be specific for cytomegalovirus antigens. In the study, around 150 TCR beta chains were listed as associated with cytomegalovirus. The presence/absence analyses assumed that sequencing depth was roughly uniform across donors, and that assumption may not be true. Compared with the roughly 710-donor mean, donors in an Asian-associated ancestry cluster had fewer N-insertions in productive TCRs, according to a later genetic analysis. Strong co-occurrence of HLA alleles, especially DR and DQ, made assigning TCR associations to individual alleles difficult. A later genetic analysis associated a missense DCLRE1C variant with V-gene and J-gene trimming of TCR beta chains, and an independent cohort replicated the association. About 15 rarely observed V segments, including chromosome 9 orphons, were excluded from the earlier analysis of several hundred of the donors because counts were too low. A cluster of highly shared sequence variants was judged likely to be a technical artifact of the sequencing pipeline. The classifier was reported to diagnose cytomegalovirus status with high specificity and sensitivity in both the original cohort and the validation cohort. Across donors, most TCR sequences were observed very rarely, whereas some public TCRs were present in many individuals. An earlier analysis of some 560 of the donors showed that most TCR beta V segments appeared in productive rearrangements either about 87% or about 30% of the time, which broadly matched IMGT annotations. A later analysis found that HLA-associated TCR beta chains were more clonally expanded and had lower generation probabilities than equally common non-associated chains. Because the 87-base-pair reads could not distinguish some IMGT-functional V segments, including TRBV6-2 and TRBV6-3, those segments were excluded. According to a later analysis, parvovirus B19, influenza, CMV and Epstein-Barr virus appeared linked to several top co-occurrence clusters. Because HLA typing was missing for some donors at each locus, association tests included only the typed subset. In a later analysis, around 15,000 TCR beta sequences were associated with specific HLA alleles at a false discovery rate of 0.05. A further reported finding was that TCR beta sequences accurately predicted the HLA-A and HLA-B alleles for most subjects in the first cohort. In a later analysis, the rate of TCR association differed among HLA loci, with DRB1 alleles having the most associated TCRs and HLA-C alleles having the fewest. According to a later analysis, most CMV-associated TCR beta chains appeared to be HLA-restricted, and the HLA associations seemed to be driven largely by CMV exposure.

Preparation of the library involved the immunoSEQ multiplex PCR assay. A mixture of 60 forward primers for TCR Vbeta segments and 13 reverse primers for TCR Jbeta segments was used in the multiplex PCR. A multiplex PCR assay on genomic DNA amplified the CDR3 region of rearranged TCR beta genes. The amplified TCR beta libraries were sequenced on the Illumina HiSeq System as 87-base-pair reads. In the paper's pipeline: In a later analysis, some 80 million unique TCR beta chains were counted across the roughly 700 repertoires, and around 11 million of these chains were shared by at least two donors. Raw reads were error-corrected and collapsed into unique sequences with a nearest-neighbor algorithm that merged closely related sequences to remove PCR and sequencing errors. CDR3 sequences were aligned to IMGT reference sequences to assign V, D and J gene segments. Each retained sequence needed at least a six-nucleotide match to both a V gene segment and a J gene segment. A rearrangement counted as productive if the CDR3 had no stop codons and remained in frame with V and J, and every other rearrangement counted as non-productive. CDR3 was defined by IMGT convention, running from the second conserved V-encoded cysteine to the conserved J-encoded phenylalanine. The earlier analysis of roughly 590 of the donors excluded any sequence lacking an unambiguous match to a single V gene segment. In an earlier analysis of 587 of the donors, V segments were called functional above 56.7% productive rearrangements and were called segregating when the between-donor standard deviation exceeded 5%. A statistical classification framework was built for diagnosing cytomegalovirus status from the catalog of TCR beta chain sequences. A later analysis assigned V and J genes by comparing TCR nucleotide sequences with IMGT/GENE-DB human TR gene sequences. Using the TCRdist pipeline, a later analysis assigned CDR3 sequences along with most-parsimonious VDJ recombination scenarios. In a later analysis, each TCR beta chain was defined by its CDR3 amino acid sequence together with its V-gene family, and reads without a unique V-gene family were excluded. As a way to deal with suspected cross-contamination and a sequencing artifact, a later analysis dropped under 600 nucleotide sequences that were highly shared and had low generation probability. For each public chain, a later analysis derived a clonal expansion index from normalized ranks of inferred template counts within each repertoire. A later analysis computed generation probabilities with a VDJ recombination model fitted to out-of-frame rearrangements, and checked the results against IGoR. A later analysis scored TCR-TCR, TCR-HLA and TCR-CMV co-occurrence with hypergeometric tests, applying a repertoire-size bias correction to TCR pairs. A later analysis estimated false discovery rates by permuting HLA or CMV assignments 20 times. In a later analysis, co-occurring TCRs were grouped using DBSCAN, and TCRdist sequence similarity was added for clustering within HLA-allele-positive subsets. For co-occurrence clustering, repertoires with fewer than 30,000 or more than 120,000 public chains were excluded, along with roughly 5 repertoires with anomalous nucleotide sharing. TCRdb obtained this table from immuneACCESS and retained in-frame rearrangements with V and J assigned. These tables miss some clones; where compared with another copy, unresolved V genes account for less than half of the shortfall, and the remainder is unexplained. V, J and clone size reflect that table, while D and trimming were determined from the DNA. This sample holds fewer than 200,000 clones; approximately 12% were observed only once. The ten largest clonotypes hold under 10% of the sample.

In total, just over 650 healthy bone marrow donors made up the cohort. At the time of sampling, all cohort members were nominally healthy, though unrecorded immune exposures were likely present. The donor was CMV seropositive and belonged to the group of 270 or so seropositive cohort members. Every donor gave a peripheral blood sample, and the peripheral blood mononuclear cells from that sample were used for TCR beta sequencing. The Qiagen DNeasy Blood Extraction Kit was used to extract genomic DNA from the blood cell samples. Trimming takes 7 bases off V and 12 bases off J; junction bases not matched to a gene: 6. The CDR3 numbers 11 residues from cysteine through phenylalanine. Only CDR3 DNA remains: 33 bases, in frame from the first base. As encoded in the germline V gene, CDR1 is MNHNS while CDR2 is SASEGT. Turning to this clone: It lacks a known antigen. No base quality information exists; no much larger clone differs at one position.

The clonotype comes from a man aged 45-65 years in good health and CMV-seropositive. The sample consisted of PBMCs. The rearrangement combines TRBV6-1 with TRBJ1-1, and TRBD1 matches 9 of the central bases. The nucleotide sequence reads TGTGCCAGCAACCCACAGGGGGCGTCTTTCTTT. This yields the protein CASNPQGASFF.